The 2 T cell receptor beta chains presented below share a single source sample, sequenced in a study of beta chain features in type 1 diabetes. Study findings and constraints: Shortening that was moderate but significant affected the TCRB CDR3s of Type 1 diabetes patients in all four CD4+ subsets.

These TCRs are of unknown antigen specificity. Investigators reverse transcribed all isolated RNA, so they sequenced expressed TCRB transcripts. Assay: immunoSEQ multiplex PCR; the TCRdb copy retains only in-frame clones and omits some. The table shows around 710,000 clones, with 9.5% to 15% occurring only once. Sequenced input: naive CD4+ T cells from blood. The receptors originated from a man younger than 40 with type 1 diabetes.

This clone has a handful of counts. Other DNA sequences in the sample encode the same CDR3. The rearrangement links TRBV10-3 to TRBJ2-1; D gene uncertain. The germline V gene has CDR1 ENHRY and CDR2 SYGVKD. The V gene lost 2 bases and the J gene lost 4 bases, with 6 bases spanning the gap. The CDR3 has 13 amino acids. CDR3 DNA sequence: TGTGCCATCAGTGAGGGCCAGTACAATGAGCAGTTCTTC. This codes for CAISEGQYNEQFF.

CDR3 amino acids: CASRDRAETQYF. The CDR3 DNA sequence: TGTGCCAGCAGAGACAGGGCAGAGACCCAGTACTTC. The chain employs TRBV6-1 and TRBJ2-5; the match to TRBD1 covers 7 bases. Per the germline V gene, CDR1 is MNHNS and CDR2 is SASEGT. The V segment lost 6 bases and the J segment 4 bases; nucleotides outside the gene matches: 2. This CDR3 contains 12 residues.